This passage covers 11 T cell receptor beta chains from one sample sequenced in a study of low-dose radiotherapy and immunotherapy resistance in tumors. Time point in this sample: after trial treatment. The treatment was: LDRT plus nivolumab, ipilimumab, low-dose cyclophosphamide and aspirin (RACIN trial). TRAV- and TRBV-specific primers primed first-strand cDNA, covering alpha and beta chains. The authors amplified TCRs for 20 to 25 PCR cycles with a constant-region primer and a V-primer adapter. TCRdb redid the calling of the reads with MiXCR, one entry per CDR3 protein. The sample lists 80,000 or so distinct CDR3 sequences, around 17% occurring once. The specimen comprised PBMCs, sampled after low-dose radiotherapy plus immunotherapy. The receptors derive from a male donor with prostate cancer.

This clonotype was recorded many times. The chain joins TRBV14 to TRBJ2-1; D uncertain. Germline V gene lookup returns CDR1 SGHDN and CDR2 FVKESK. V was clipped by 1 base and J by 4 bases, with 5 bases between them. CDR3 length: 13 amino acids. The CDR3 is CASSQARYNEQFF. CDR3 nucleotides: TGTGCCAGCAGCCAAGCGCGGTACAATGAGCAGTTCTTC. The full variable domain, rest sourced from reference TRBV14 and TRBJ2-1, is EAGVTQFPSHSVIEKGQTVTLRCDPISGHDNLYWYRRVMGKEIKFLLHFVKESKQDESGMPNNRFLAERTGGTYSTLKVQPAELEDSGVYFCASSQARYNEQFFGPGTRLTVL.

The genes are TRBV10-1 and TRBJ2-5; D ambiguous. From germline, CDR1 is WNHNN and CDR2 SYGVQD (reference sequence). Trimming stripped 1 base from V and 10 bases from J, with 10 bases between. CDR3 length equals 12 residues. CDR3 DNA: TGCGCCAGCAGTGAGTGGGGAAGAGACCAGTACTTC. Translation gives CASSEWGRDQYF.

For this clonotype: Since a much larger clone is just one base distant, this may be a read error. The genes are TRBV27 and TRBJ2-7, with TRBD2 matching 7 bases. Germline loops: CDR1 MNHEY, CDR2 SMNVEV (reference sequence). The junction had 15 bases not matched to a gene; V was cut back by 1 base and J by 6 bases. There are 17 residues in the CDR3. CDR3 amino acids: CASSLFGLVGAPTEQYF. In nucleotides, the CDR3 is TGTGCCAGCAGTTTATTCGGACTAGTGGGCGCACCCACCGAGCAGTACTTC.

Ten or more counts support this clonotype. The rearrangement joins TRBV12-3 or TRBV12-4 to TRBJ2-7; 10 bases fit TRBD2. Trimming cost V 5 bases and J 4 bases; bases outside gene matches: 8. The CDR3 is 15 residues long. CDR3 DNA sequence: TGTGCCAGCAGTGGGGGGGCGACTAGCGGGTACGAGCAGTACTTC. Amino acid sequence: CASSGGATSGYEQYF.

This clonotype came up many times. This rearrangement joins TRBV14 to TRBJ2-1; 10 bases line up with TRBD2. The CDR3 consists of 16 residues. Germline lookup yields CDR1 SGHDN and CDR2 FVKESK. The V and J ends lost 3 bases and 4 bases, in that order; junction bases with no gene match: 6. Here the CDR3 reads CASSQPSGGDYNEQFF. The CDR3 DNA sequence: TGTGCCAGCAGCCAGCCGAGCGGGGGGGATTACAATGAGCAGTTCTTC.

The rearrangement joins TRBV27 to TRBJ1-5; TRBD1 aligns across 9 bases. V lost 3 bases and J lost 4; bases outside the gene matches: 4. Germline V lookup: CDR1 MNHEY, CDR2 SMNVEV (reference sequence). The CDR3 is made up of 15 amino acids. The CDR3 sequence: CASSLGQGTNQPQHF. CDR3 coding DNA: TGTGCCAGCAGTTTGGGACAGGGAACGAATCAGCCCCAGCATTTT.

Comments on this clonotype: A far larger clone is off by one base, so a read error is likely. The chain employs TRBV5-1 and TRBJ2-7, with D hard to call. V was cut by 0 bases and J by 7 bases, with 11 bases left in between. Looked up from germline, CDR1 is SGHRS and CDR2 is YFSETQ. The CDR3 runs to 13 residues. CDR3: CASSLGRVEEQYF. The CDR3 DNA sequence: TGCGCCAGCAGCTTGGGTCGAGTTGAGGAGCAGTACTTC.

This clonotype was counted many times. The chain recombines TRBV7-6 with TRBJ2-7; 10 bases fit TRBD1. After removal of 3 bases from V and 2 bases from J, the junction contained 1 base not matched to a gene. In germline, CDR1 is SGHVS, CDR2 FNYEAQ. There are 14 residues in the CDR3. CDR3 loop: CASSFGTGAYEQYF. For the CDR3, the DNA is TGTGCCAGCAGCTTTGGGACAGGGGCCTACGAGCAGTACTTC.

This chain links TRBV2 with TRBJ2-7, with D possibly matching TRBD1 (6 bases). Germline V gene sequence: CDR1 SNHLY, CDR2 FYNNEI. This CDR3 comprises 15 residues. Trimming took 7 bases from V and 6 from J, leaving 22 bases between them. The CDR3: CASNPGVRAGVEQYF. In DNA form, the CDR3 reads TGTGCCAGCAACCCCGGGGTCCGGGCAGGGGTCGAGCAGTACTTC.

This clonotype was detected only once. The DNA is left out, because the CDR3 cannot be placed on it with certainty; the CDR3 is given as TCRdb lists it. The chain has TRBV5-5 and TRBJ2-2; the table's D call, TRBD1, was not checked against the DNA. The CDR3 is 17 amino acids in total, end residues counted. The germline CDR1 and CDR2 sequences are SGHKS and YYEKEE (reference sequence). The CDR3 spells CASSLGPFNTGELFFFF.

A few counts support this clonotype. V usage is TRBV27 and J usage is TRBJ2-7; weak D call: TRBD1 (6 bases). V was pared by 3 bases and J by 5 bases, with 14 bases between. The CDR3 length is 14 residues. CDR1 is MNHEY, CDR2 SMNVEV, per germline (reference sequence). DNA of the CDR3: TGTGCCAGCAGTTTGTGGACAGACGCTAACGAGCAGTACTTC. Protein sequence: CASSLWTDANEQYF.